This T cell receptor (beta chain) derives from a study of blood T cell repertoires in COVID-19. Clones were sequenced by immunoSEQ multiplex PCR, and TCRdb holds only the in-frame ones, with some missing. The data contain about 260,000 clones, about 87% of them singletons. The CDR3 sequence is 16 residues long. CDR1 MGHDK and CDR2 SYGVNS come from the germline V gene. Trimming pared 0 bases from V and 4 bases from J, leaving 12 bases between. Sequencing input: peripheral blood. This clonotype originated in a woman aged 40 to 49 with acute or convalescent COVID-19. V usage is TRBV25-1 and J usage is TRBJ1-4, with D maybe TRBD1 (6 bases). The CDR3 coding sequence is TGTGCCAGCAGTGAATATAACCAGGGACATAATGAAAAACTGTTTTTT. Translation: CASSEYNQGHNEKLFF.